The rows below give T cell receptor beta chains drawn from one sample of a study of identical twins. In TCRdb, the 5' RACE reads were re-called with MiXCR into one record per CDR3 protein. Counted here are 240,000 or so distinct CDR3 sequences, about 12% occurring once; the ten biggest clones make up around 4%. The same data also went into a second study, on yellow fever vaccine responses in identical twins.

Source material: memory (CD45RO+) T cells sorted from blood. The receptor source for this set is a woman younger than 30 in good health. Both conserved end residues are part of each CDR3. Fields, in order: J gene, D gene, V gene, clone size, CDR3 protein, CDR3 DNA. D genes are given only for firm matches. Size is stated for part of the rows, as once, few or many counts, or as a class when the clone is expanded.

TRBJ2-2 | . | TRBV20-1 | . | CSLRQNTGELFF | TGCAGCCTGAGACAGAACACCGGGGAGCTGTTTTTT
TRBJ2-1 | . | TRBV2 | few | CASSGLAHEQFF | TGTGCCAGCAGTGGTCTGGCTCATGAGCAGTTCTTC
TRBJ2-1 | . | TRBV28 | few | CASHIGGALNEQFF | TGTGCCAGCCACATAGGGGGGGCTTTAAATGAGCAGTTCTTC
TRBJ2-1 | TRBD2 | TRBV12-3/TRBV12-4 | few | CASSRLAPDEQFF | TGTGCCAGCAGCAGACTAGCGCCCGATGAGCAGTTCTTC
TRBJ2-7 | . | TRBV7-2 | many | CASSLVGAYEQYF | TGTGCCAGCAGCTTAGTGGGGGCCTACGAGCAGTACTTC
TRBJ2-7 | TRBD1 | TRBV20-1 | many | CSASPVDRGLSYEQYF | TGCAGTGCTAGCCCAGTGGACAGGGGGCTAAGCTACGAGCAGTACTTC
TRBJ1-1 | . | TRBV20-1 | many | CSAPGSPGTEAFF | TGCAGTGCCCCTGGGTCCCCGGGCACTGAAGCTTTCTTT
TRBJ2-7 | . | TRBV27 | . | CASSSLTEGLNEQYF | TGTGCCAGCAGTTCCTTAACAGAAGGTTTAAACGAGCAGTACTTC
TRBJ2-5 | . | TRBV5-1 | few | CASSLYRGQETQYF | TGCGCCAGCAGCTTGTATAGGGGACAAGAGACCCAGTACTTC
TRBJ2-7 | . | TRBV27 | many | CASSSSLIPYEQYF | TGTGCCAGCAGTTCCTCTCTTATACCGTACGAGCAGTACTTC
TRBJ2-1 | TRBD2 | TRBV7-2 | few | CASRQTVGLDGQFF | TGTGCCAGCAGACAAACCGTCGGACTAGATGGGCAGTTCTTC
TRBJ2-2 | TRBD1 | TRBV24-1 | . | CATSDLRTGGTGELFF | TGTGCCACCAGTGACTTAAGGACAGGGGGGACCGGGGAGCTGTTTTTT
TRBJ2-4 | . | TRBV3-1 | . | CASSQNSPLAKNIQYF | TGTGCCAGCAGCCAAAACAGTCCTCTAGCCAAAAACATTCAGTACTTC
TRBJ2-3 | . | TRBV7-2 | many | CASSYTDTQYF | TGTGCCAGCAGCTATACAGATACGCAGTATTTT
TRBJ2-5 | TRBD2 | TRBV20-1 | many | CSARDGGVQETQYF | TGCAGTGCTAGAGATGGGGGGGTACAAGAGACCCAGTACTTC
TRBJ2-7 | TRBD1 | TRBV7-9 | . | CASSPPWGQVTSEQYF | TGTGCCAGCAGCCCTCCTTGGGGACAGGTCACTAGCGAGCAGTACTTC
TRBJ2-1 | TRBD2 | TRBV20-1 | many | CSALLAGVSNEQFF | TGCAGTGCTCTACTAGCGGGAGTGAGCAATGAGCAGTTCTTC
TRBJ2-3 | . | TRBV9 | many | CASSSWATDTQYF | TGTGCCAGCAGCTCCTGGGCCACAGATACGCAGTATTTT
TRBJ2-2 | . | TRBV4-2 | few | CASSQEGGNTGELFF | TGTGCCAGCAGCCAAGAAGGAGGGAACACCGGGGAGCTGTTTTTT
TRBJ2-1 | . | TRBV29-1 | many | CSVGQTYNEQFF | TGCAGCGTTGGACAAACCTACAATGAGCAGTTCTTC
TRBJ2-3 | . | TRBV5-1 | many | CASSLASGSTDTQYF | TGCGCCAGCAGCTTGGCGAGCGGGAGCACAGATACGCAGTATTTT
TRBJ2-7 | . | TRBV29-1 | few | CSALTSYPNEQYF | TGCAGCGCCCTAACTAGCTATCCAAACGAGCAGTACTTC
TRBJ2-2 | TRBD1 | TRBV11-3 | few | CASSSHLTGASGELFF | TGTGCCAGCAGCTCCCACCTGACAGGGGCTTCCGGGGAGCTGTTTTTT
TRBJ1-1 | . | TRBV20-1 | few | CSALDPTEAFF | TGCAGTGCCCTAGACCCCACTGAAGCTTTCTTT
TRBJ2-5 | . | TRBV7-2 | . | CASSLTAVVQETQYF | TGTGCCAGCAGCTTGACTGCGGTTGTACAAGAGACCCAGTACTTC
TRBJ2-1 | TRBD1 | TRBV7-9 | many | CASSSKKGTGVTDEQFF | TGTGCCAGCAGCTCAAAGAAGGGGACAGGGGTTACCGATGAGCAGTTCTTC
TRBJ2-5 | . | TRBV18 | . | CASSPRTGAQETQYF | TGTGCCAGCTCACCTAGGACCGGGGCTCAAGAGACCCAGTACTTC
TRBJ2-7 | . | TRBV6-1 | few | CASRPTGSTYEQYF | TGTGCCAGCAGACCTACCGGTAGTACCTACGAGCAGTACTTC
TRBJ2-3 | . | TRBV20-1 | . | CSARSGRIEVDTQYF | TGCAGTGCTAGATCCGGACGAATAGAGGTGGATACGCAGTATTTT
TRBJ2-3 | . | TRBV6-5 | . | CASSLAEGADTQYF | TGTGCCAGCAGCTTAGCAGAGGGGGCAGATACGCAGTATTTT
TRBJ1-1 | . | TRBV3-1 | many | CASSRKAGGTEAFF | TGTGCCAGCAGCCGCAAAGCGGGGGGCACTGAAGCTTTCTTT
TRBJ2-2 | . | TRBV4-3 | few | CASSQDRQGIGELFF | TGCGCCAGCAGCCAAGATAGGCAGGGAATCGGGGAGCTGTTTTTT
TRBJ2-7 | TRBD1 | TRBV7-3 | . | CASSKVGQGYEQYF | TGTGCCAGCAGTAAAGTGGGACAGGGATACGAGCAGTACTTC
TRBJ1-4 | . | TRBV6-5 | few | CASSYSMGETNEKLFF | TGTGCCAGCAGTTACTCGATGGGCGAAACTAATGAAAAACTGTTTTTT
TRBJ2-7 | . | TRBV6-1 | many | CASTQIGDGTYEQYF | TGTGCCAGCACTCAAATCGGGGATGGGACCTACGAGCAGTACTTC
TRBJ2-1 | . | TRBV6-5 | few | CASRNRDQYNEQFF | TGTGCCAGCAGGAACCGGGACCAATACAATGAGCAGTTCTTC
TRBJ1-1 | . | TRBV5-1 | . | CASRGESEAFF | TGCGCCAGCCGGGGGGAGAGTGAAGCTTTCTTT
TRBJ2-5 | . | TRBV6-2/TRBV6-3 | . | CANQKRLVLGKTQYF | TGTGCCAACCAAAAAAGACTAGTTTTGGGGAAGACCCAGTACTTC
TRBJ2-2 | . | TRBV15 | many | CATSRDSLSGELFF | TGTGCCACCAGCAGGGACAGTTTGTCCGGGGAGCTGTTTTTT
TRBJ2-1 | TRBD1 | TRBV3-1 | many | CASSLGTGNYNEQFF | TGTGCCAGCAGTCTCGGGACAGGGAATTACAATGAGCAGTTCTTC
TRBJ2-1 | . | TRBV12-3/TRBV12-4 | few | CASSLIRGNEQFF | TGTGCCAGCAGTTTAATTCGGGGGAATGAGCAGTTCTTC
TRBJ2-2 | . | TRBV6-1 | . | CASSRSRAEKNTGELFF | TGTGCCAGCAGTCGTTCCCGGGCCGAGAAGAACACCGGGGAGCTGTTTTTT
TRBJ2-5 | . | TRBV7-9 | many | CASSLLGGPQETQYF | TGTGCCAGCAGCTTATTGGGAGGCCCACAAGAGACCCAGTACTTC
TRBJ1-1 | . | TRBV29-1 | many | CSVEGGDDVNDTEAFF | TGCAGCGTTGAGGGGGGGGACGACGTTAATGACACTGAAGCTTTCTTT
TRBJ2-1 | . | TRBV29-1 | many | CSVEPTRGIHNEQFF | TGCAGCGTTGAGCCTACTCGGGGGATCCACAATGAGCAGTTCTTC
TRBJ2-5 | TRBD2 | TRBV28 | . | CASNPLAGGRNQETQYF | TGTGCCAGCAACCCGCTAGCGGGAGGCCGAAATCAAGAGACCCAGTACTTC
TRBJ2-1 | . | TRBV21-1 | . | CASSKSLFDGTDSYNEQFF | TGTGCCAGCAGCAAAAGTCTGTTTGACGGGACGGATTCCTACAATGAGCAGTTCTTC
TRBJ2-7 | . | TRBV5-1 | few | CASRFGPQYEQYF | TGCGCCAGCAGATTTGGACCACAATACGAGCAGTACTTC
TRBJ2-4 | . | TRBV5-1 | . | CASSLAVAGPRDIQYF | TGCGCCAGCAGCTTGGCCGTCGCGGGCCCGAGGGACATTCAGTACTTC
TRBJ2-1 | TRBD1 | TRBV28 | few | CASSLWTGSNNEQFF | TGTGCCAGCAGTTTATGGACAGGGTCCAACAATGAGCAGTTCTTC
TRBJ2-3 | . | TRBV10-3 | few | CAISESETRPRYF | TGTGCCATCAGTGAGTCGGAGACCCGCCCGCGGTATTTT